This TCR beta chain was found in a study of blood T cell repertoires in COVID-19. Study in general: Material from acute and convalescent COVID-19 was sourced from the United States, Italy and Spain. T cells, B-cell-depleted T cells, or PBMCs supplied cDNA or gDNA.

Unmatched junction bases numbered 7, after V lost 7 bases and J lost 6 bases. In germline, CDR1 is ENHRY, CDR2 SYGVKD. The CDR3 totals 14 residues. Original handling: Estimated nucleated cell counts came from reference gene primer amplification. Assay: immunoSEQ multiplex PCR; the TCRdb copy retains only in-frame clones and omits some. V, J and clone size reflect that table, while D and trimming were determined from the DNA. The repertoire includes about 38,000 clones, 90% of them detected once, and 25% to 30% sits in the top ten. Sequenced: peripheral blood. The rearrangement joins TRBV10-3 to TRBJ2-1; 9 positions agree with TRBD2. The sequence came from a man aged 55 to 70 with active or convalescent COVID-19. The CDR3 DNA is TGTGCCATCAATGTAGCGGGAGATCTCAATGAGCAGTTCTTC. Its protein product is CAINVAGDLNEQFF.